Listed here are 17 T cell receptor beta chains from one sample, sequenced in a study of T-cell memory formation after mild COVID-19. TCRdb independently ran MiXCR on the 5' RACE reads; one entry per CDR3 protein. The profile shows fewer than 250,000 distinct CDR3 sequences, over 9.5% of them singletons. Specimen: PBMCs or a T cell subset sorted from them (not recorded which). The receptors here all came from a man aged 18 to 30 who had mild COVID-19 (a few samples of this study predate the infection). Cell type and time point are not known.

The chain couples TRBV20-1 to TRBJ2-3; 8 bases fit TRBD2. The CDR3 spans 15 residues. Per the germline V gene, CDR1 is DFQATT and CDR2 is SNEGSKA (reference sequence). With 5 bases clipped from V and 0 bases from J, the junction kept 7 bases outside the gene matches. The CDR3 coding sequence is TGCAGTGCTTTACAAGCGGGGGATAGCACAGATACGCAGTATTTT. It specifies CSALQAGDSTDTQYF.

This clonotype came up a few times. V gene TRBV5-1 combines with J gene TRBJ1-2; D is possibly TRBD1 (6 bases). Trimming removed 1 base from V and 8 bases from J, with 12 bases in between. Germline V gene sequence: CDR1 SGHRS, CDR2 YFSETQ. This CDR3 comprises 13 residues. The chain's CDR3 is CASSLLQGNGYTF. CDR3 nucleotide sequence: TGCGCCAGCAGCTTGCTACAGGGAAACGGCTACACCTTC.

Only a few counts were recorded for this clonotype. This sequence joins TRBV2 and TRBJ2-1; the D gene could be TRBD1 or TRBD2 (5 bases each). The V gene's germline CDR1 is SNHLY and CDR2 FYNNEI. Trimming stripped 10 bases from V and 0 bases from J, with 13 bases between. The CDR3 contains 14 residues. In DNA form, the CDR3 reads TGTGCCACCCGGGACGGTAGCTCCTACAATGAGCAGTTCTTC. Protein sequence: CATRDGSSYNEQFF.

This clonotype was seen many times. This chain links TRBV6-5 with TRBJ2-7; no reliable D call. The ends were cut back, 5 bases at V and 3 bases at J, with 14 bases in the middle. CDR1 and CDR2 (germline): MNHEY, SVGAGI. The CDR3 extends over 14 amino acids. The CDR3 here is CASSTPGQIYEQYF. The CDR3 DNA reads as TGTGCCAGCAGTACACCCGGGCAGATCTACGAGCAGTACTTC.

The chain combines TRBV14 with TRBJ1-2; D ambiguous. The CDR3 has 12 amino acids. Germline assignment: CDR1 SGHDN and CDR2 FVKESK. V gave up 2 bases and J gave up 8 bases, with 9 bases separating them. The CDR3: CASSQRVGGYTF. The CDR3 DNA sequence: TGTGCCAGCAGCCAAAGGGTTGGCGGCTACACCTTC.

The rearrangement joins TRBV20-1 to TRBJ2-2, with 7 bases matching TRBD2. Germline CDR1 reads DFQATT; CDR2 reads SNEGSKA (reference sequence). V trimming: 3 bases; J trimming: 8 bases; junction bases outside the gene matches: 6. The CDR3 has 13 residues. The CDR3 DNA follows: TGCAGTGCTAGGACTCCGCGGGGGGGGGAGCTGTTTTTT. Translating gives CSARTPRGGELFF.

The genes are TRBV7-9 and TRBJ2-7, with D perhaps being TRBD1 or TRBD2 (5 bases each). This CDR3 comprises 13 residues. Per the germline V gene, CDR1 is SEHNR and CDR2 is FQNEAQ (reference sequence). The V gene lost 7 bases and the J gene lost 2 bases, with 12 bases spanning the gap. CDR3 coding DNA: TGTGCCAGCACCTGGGGACGGACCTACGAGCAGTACTTC. Amino acid sequence: CASTWGRTYEQYF.

The chain carries TRBV12-3 or TRBV12-4 and TRBJ2-5; TRBD2 is a possible D gene (6 bases). The length of the CDR3 is 15 residues. V was clipped by 6 bases and J by 7 bases, with 21 bases between them. CDR3 protein: CASSLRRELTGTQYF. For the CDR3, the DNA is TGTGCCAGCAGCCTACGGCGGGAACTGACGGGGACCCAGTACTTC.

The table lists this clonotype with a few counts. This chain joins TRBV18 and TRBJ1-5; D gene unclear. Germline V gene sequence: CDR1 KGHSH, CDR2 LQKENI. V gave up 2 bases and J gave up 5 bases, with 7 bases separating them. This CDR3 has 13 residues. The CDR3 DNA reads as TGTGCCAGCTCACCAATGGGCGATCAGCCCCAGCATTTT. It specifies CASSPMGDQPQHF. Complete variable domain (other parts from reference TRBV18 and TRBJ1-5): NAGVMQNPRHLVRRRGQEARLRCSPMKGHSHVYWYRQLPEEGLKFMVYLQKENIIDESGMPKERFSAEFPKEGPSILRIQQVVRGDSAAYFCASSPMGDQPQHFGDGTRLSIL.

For the CDR3, the DNA is TGTGCCAGCAGCTTAATTGCGGGGGCAGCGGGACTAGCCGGGGAGCTGTTTTTT. This translates into CASSLIAGAAGLAGELFF. The genes are TRBV7-2 and TRBJ2-2, with TRBD2 identical over 8 bases. Germline CDR1 SGHTA, CDR2 FQGNSA. This CDR3 has 18 amino acids. V was clipped by 2 bases and J by 6 bases; unmatched bases: 14.

The gene calls are TRBV12-3 or TRBV12-4 and TRBJ2-7, with D unresolved. This CDR3 comprises 15 residues. With 2 bases removed from V and 3 bases from J, the gap between germline ends came to 14 bases. The CDR3 loop is CASSLLSGVGYEQYF. The CDR3 coding sequence is TGTGCCAGCAGTTTATTGTCGGGTGTCGGCTACGAGCAGTACTTC.

This clonotype was detected a few times. The rearrangement uses TRBV5-1 and TRBJ1-2; a possible D gene is TRBD1 (6 bases). V was clipped by 6 bases and J by 4 bases, with 10 bases between them. Germline lookup yields CDR1 SGHRS and CDR2 YFSETQ. CDR3 length equals 12 residues. CDR3: CASTAQGYGYTF. The CDR3 DNA sequence: TGCGCCAGCACCGCACAGGGCTATGGCTACACCTTC.

The chain uses TRBV7-2 and TRBJ1-1; TRBD1 is a possible D gene (6 bases). Germline V gene data show CDR1 as SGHTA and CDR2 as FQGNSA. CDR3 length: 14 residues. Trimming left V 5 bases short and J 6 bases short, with 16 bases between. The CDR3 coding sequence is TGTGCCAGCAGCCTTGTTGGGGGGGCGCCTGAAGCTTTCTTT. Translation: CASSLVGGAPEAFF.

The V and J genes are TRBV5-4 and TRBJ2-4; 8 bases are a match to TRBD1. Germline lookup yields CDR1 SGHNT and CDR2 YYREEE (reference sequence). The CDR3 spans 14 residues. V was clipped by 4 bases and J by 6 bases; unmatched bases: 6. The chain's CDR3 is CASSLDRVANIQYF. CDR3 DNA sequence: TGTGCCAGCAGCCTGGACAGGGTGGCAAACATTCAGTACTTC.

This clonotype was seen a few times. V is TRBV5-5 and J is TRBJ1-6; D not resolved. The CDR3 loop spans 12 amino acids. In germline, CDR1 is SGHKS, CDR2 YYEKEE (reference sequence). The V end was cut by 6 bases, the J end by 7 bases, with 8 bases between. For the CDR3, the DNA is TGTGCCAGCACTGAAAGGAATTCACCCCTCCACTTT. It codes for CASTERNSPLHF.

This clonotype occurred a few times. V is TRBV20-1 and J is TRBJ1-6; TRBD1 might be the D (5 bases). In germline, CDR1 is DFQATT, CDR2 SNEGSKA (reference sequence). V was clipped by 0 bases and J by 9 bases, with 15 bases between them. The CDR3 is made up of 15 amino acids. Written as DNA, the CDR3 is TGCAGTGCTAGAGAGGGTCCGACCGGGGGTTCACCCCTCCACTTT. Its protein product is CSAREGPTGGSPLHF.

This chain links TRBV10-3 with TRBJ1-5; perhaps TRBD1 as D (5 bases). The CDR3 totals 24 residues. V dropped 4 bases and J dropped 2 bases, with 39 bases sitting between them. Looked up from germline, CDR1 is ENHRY and CDR2 is SYGVKD. CDR3 protein: CAISVPHPVQANTLPPQGNQPQHF. The CDR3 nucleotides are TGTGCCATCAGTGTCCCACACCCAGTACAGGCGAATACCCTACCCCCACAAGGCAATCAGCCCCAGCATTTT.